This TCR beta chain was found in a study of identical twins. Using its own MiXCR run on the 5' RACE reads, TCRdb lists one record per CDR3 protein. The sample has approximately 630,000 distinct CDR3 sequences, about 7% seen once. Looked up from germline, CDR1 is SGHKS and CDR2 is YYEKEE (reference sequence). V was clipped by 3 bases and J by 12 bases, with 10 bases between them. This CDR3 is 11 amino acids long. These data were likewise used in another study, on yellow fever vaccine responses in identical twins.

This receptor was taken from a woman under 30 in good health. The chain uses TRBV5-5 and TRBJ2-1; D unresolved. Material for sequencing was PBMCs. The CDR3 protein is CASSSSIGQFF. The CDR3 DNA follows: TGTGCCAGCAGCTCTTCCATAGGGCAGTTCTTC.